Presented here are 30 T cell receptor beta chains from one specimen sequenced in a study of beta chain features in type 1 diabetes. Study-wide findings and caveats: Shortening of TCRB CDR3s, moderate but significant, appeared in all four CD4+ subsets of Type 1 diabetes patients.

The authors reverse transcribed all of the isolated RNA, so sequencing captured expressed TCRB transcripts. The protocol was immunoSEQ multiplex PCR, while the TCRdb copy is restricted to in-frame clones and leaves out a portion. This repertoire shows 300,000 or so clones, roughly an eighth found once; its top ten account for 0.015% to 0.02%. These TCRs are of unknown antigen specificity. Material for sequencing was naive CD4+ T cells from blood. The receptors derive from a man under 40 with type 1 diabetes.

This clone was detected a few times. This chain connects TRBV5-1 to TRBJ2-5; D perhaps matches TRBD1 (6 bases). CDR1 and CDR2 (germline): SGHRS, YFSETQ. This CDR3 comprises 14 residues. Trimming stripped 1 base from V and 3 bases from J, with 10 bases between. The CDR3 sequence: CASSLSWTEETQYF. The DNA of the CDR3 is TGCGCCAGCAGCTTGTCCTGGACAGAAGAGACCCAGTACTTC.

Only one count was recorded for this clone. The CDR3 nucleotides read TGTGCCAGCAGCGTAGGTCCGACTGGGGGGGGCGAGCAGTACTTC. As protein: CASSVGPTGGGEQYF. V is TRBV9 and J is TRBJ2-7; TRBD2 matches at 7 bases. The J segment lost 6 bases and the V segment lost 0 bases, leaving 9 bases of the junction unmatched. This CDR3 has 15 amino acids. Per germline, CDR1 SGDLS and CDR2 YYNGEE.

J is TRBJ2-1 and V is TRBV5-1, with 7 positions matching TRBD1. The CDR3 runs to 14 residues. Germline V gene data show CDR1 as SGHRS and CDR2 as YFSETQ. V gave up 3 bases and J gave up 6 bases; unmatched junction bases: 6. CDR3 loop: CASSWNRGRNEQFF. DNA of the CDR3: TGCGCCAGCAGCTGGAACAGGGGACGCAATGAGCAGTTCTTC. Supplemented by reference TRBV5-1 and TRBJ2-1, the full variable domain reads KAGVTQTPRYLIKTRGQQVTLSCSPISGHRSVSWYQQTPGQGLQFLFEYFSETQRNKGNFPGRFSGRQFSNSRSEMNVSTLELGDSALYLCASSWNRGRNEQFFGPGTRLTVL.

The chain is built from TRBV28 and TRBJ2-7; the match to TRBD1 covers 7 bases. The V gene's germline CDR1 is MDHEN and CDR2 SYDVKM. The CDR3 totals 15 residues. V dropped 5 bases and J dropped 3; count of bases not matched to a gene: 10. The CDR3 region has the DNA TGTGCCAGCAGTCCGAGCGGACAGGACGACTACGAGCAGTACTTC. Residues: CASSPSGQDDYEQYF.

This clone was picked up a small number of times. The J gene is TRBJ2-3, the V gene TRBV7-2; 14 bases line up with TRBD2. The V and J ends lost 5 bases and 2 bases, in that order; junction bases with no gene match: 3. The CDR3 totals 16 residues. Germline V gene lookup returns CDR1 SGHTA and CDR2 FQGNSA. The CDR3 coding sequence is TGTGCCAGCAGCCGGACTAGCGGGGGGCTCACAGATACGCAGTATTTT. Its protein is CASSRTSGGLTDTQYF.

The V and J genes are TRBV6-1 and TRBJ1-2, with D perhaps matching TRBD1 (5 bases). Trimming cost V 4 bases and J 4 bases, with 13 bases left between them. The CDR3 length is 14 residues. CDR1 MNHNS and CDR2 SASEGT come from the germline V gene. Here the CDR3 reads CASSVSRASYGYTF. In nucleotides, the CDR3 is TGTGCCAGCAGTGTGTCCAGGGCCAGCTATGGCTACACCTTC.

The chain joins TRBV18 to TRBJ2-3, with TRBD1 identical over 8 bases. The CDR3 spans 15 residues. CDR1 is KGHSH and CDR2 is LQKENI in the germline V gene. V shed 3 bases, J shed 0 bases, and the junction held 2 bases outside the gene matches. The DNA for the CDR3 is TGTGCCAGCTCACCCGGGACAGGAAGCACAGATACGCAGTATTTT. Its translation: CASSPGTGSTDTQYF.

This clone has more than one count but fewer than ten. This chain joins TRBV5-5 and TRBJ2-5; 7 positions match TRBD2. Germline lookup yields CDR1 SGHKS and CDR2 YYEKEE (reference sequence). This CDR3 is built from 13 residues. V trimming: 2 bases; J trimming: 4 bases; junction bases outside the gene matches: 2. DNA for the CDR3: TGTGCCAGCAGCTTTACGGGAGGAGAGACCCAGTACTTC. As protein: CASSFTGGETQYF.

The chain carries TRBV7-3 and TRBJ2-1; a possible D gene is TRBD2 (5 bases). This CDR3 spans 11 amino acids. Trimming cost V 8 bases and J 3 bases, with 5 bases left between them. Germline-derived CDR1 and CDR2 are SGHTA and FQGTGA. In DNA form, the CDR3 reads TGTGCCAGCGGGAGCTACAATGAGCAGTTCTTC. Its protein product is CASGSYNEQFF. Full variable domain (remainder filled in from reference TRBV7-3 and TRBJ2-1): GAGVSQTPSNKVTEKGKYVELRCDPISGHTALYWYRQSLGQGPEFLIYFQGTGAADDSGLPNDRFFAVRPEGSVSTLKIQRTERGDSAVYLCASGSYNEQFFGPGTRLTVL.

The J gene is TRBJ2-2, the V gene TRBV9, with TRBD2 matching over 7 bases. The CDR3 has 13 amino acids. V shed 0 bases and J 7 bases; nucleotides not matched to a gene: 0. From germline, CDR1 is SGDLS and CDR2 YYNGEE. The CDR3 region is CASSVAGGGELFF. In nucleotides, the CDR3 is TGTGCCAGCAGCGTAGCGGGGGGCGGGGAGCTGTTTTTT. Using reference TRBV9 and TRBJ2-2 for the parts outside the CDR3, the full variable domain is DSGVTQTPKHLITATGQRVTLRCSPRSGDLSVYWYQQSLDQGLQFLIQYYNGEERAKGNILERFSAQQFPDLHSELNLSSLELGDSALYFCASSVAGGGELFFGEGSRLTVL.

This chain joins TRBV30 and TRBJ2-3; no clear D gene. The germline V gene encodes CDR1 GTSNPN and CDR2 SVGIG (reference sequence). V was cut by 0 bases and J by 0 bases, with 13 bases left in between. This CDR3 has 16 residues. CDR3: CAWSVAELPSTDTQYF. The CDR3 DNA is TGTGCCTGGAGTGTAGCCGAGTTGCCTAGCACAGATACGCAGTATTTT.

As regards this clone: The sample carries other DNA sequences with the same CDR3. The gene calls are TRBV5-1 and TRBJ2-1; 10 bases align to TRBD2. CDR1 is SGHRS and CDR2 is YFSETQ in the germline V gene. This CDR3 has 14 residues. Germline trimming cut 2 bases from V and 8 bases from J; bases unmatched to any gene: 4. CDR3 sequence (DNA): TGCGCCAGCAGCTTAGGGCTAGCGGGAGATGAGCAGTTCTTC. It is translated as CASSLGLAGDEQFF.

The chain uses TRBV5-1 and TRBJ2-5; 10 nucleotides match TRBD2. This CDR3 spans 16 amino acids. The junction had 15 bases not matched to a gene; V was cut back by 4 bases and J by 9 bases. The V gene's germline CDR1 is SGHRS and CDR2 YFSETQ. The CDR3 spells CASSQDSGLAGVAQYF. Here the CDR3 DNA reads TGCGCCAGCAGCCAAGACTCAGGCCTAGCGGGAGTGGCCCAGTACTTC.

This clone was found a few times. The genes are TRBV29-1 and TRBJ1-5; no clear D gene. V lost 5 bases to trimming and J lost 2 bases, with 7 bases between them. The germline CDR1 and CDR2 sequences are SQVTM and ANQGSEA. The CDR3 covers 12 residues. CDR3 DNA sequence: TGCAGCGTTAAGGAGGGCAATCAGCCCCAGCATTTT. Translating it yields CSVKEGNQPQHF.

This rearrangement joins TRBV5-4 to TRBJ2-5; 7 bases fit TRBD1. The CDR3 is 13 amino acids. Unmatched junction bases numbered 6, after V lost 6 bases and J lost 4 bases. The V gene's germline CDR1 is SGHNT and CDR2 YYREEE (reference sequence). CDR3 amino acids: CASTNRDRETQYF. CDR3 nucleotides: TGTGCCAGCACCAACCGGGACAGAGAGACCCAGTACTTC.

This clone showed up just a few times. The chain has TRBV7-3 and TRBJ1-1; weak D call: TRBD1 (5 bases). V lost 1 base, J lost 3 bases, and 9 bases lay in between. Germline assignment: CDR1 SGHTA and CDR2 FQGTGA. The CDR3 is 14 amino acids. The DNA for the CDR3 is TGTGCCAGCAGCTTAAATCCAGGGTACACTGAAGCTTTCTTT. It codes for CASSLNPGYTEAFF.

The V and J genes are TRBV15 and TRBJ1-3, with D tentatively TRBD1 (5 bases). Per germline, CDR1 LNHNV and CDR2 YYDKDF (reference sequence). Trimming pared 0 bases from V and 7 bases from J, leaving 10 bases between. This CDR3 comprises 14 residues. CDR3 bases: TGTGCCACCAGCAGAGATAGGGGTCAGAACACCATATATTTT. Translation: CATSRDRGQNTIYF. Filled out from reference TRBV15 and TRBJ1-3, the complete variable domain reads DAMVIQNPRYQVTQFGKPVTLSCSQTLNHNVMYWYQQKSSQAPKLLFHYYDKDFNNEADTPDNFQSRRPNTSFCFLDIRSPGLGDTAMYLCATSRDRGQNTIYFGEGSWLTVV.

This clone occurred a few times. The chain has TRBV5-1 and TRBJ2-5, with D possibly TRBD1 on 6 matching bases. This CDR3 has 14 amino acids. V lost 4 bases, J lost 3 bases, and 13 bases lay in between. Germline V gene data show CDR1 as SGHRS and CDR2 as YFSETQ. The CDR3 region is CASSQITGKETQYF. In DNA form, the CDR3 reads TGCGCCAGCAGCCAAATTACAGGGAAAGAGACCCAGTACTTC.

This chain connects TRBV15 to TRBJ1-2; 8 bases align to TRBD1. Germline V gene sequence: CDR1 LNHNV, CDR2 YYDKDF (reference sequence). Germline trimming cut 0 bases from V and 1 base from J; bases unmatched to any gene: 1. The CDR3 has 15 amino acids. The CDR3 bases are TGTGCCACCAGCAGAGAAACAGGGGGTAACTATGGCTACACCTTC. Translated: CATSRETGGNYGYTF.

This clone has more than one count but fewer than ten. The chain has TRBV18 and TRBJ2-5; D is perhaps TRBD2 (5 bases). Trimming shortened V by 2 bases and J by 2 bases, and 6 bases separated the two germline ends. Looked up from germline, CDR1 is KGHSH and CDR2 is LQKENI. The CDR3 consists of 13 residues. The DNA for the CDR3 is TGTGCCAGCTCACCAGGGGAGCAAGAGACCCAGTACTTC. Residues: CASSPGEQETQYF.

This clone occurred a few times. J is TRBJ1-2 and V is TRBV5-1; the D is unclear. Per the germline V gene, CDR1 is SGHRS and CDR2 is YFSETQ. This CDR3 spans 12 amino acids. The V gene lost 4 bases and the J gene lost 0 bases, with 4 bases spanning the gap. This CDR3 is CASSRSNYGYTF. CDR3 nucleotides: TGCGCCAGCAGCCGGTCTAACTATGGCTACACCTTC.

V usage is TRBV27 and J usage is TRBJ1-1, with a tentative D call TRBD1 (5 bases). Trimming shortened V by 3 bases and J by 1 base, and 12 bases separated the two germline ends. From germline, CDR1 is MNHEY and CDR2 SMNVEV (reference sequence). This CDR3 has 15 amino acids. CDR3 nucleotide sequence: TGTGCCAGCAGTTTCGGAAGTCAGGGGAACACTGAAGCTTTCTTT. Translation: CASSFGSQGNTEAFF.

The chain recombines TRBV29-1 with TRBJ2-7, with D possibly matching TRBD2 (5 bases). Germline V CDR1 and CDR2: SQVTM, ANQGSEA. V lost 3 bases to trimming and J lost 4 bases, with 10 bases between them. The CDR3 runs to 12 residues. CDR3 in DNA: TGCAGCGTTGAGGAGGCGGATTACGAGCAGTACTTC. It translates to CSVEEADYEQYF.

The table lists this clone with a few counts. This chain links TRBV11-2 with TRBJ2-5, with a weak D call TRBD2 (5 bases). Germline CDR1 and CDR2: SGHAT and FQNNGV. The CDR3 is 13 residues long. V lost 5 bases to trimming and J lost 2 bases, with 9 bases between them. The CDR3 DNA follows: TGTGCCAGCAGCCGCGAGCGGCAAGAGACCCAGTACTTC. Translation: CASSRERQETQYF.

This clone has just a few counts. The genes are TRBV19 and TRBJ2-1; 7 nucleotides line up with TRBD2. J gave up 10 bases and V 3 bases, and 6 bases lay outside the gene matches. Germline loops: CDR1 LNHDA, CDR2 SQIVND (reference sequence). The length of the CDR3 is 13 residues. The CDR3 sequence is CASSITSENEQFF. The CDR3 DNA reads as TGTGCCAGTAGTATTACTAGCGAGAACGAGCAGTTCTTC.

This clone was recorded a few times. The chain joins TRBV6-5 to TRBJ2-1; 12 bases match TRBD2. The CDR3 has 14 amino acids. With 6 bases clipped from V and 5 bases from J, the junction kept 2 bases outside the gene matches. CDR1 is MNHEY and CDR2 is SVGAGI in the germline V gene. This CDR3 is CASRRTSGDNEQFF. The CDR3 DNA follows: TGTGCCAGCAGGAGGACTAGCGGGGACAATGAGCAGTTCTTC.

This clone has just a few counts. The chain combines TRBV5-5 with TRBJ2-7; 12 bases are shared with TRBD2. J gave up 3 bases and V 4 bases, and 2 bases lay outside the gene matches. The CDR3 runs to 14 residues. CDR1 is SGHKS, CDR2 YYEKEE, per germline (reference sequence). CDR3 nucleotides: TGTGCCAGCAGCGGACTAGCGGGGATCTACGAGCAGTACTTC. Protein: CASSGLAGIYEQYF.

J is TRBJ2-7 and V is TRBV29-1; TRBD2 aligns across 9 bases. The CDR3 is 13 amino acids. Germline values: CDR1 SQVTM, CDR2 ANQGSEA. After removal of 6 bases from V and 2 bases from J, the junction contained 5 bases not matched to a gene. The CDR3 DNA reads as TGCAGCGTAAGGGCGGGAGGGCCCTACGAGCAGTACTTC. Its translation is CSVRAGGPYEQYF.

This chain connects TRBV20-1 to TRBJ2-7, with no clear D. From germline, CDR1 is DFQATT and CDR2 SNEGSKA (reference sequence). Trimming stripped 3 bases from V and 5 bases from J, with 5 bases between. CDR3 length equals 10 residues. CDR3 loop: CSASVDEQYF. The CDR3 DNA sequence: TGCAGTGCTAGCGTAGACGAGCAGTACTTC.

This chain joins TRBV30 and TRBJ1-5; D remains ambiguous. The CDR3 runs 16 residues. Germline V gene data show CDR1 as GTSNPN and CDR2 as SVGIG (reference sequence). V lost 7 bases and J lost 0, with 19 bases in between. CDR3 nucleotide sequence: TGTGCCTTAGCCTTCGGTCCGGATTATAGCAATCAGCCCCAGCATTTT. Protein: CALAFGPDYSNQPQHF.